This is a list of T cell receptor beta chains from one sample in a study of CD8+CD57+ T cells in acquired aplastic anemia. TCRdb re-called the reads through MiXCR, storing one row per CDR3 protein. The sample yields some 200,000 distinct CDR3 sequences, more than 55% seen once. The sequenced sample consisted of sorted CD4+, CD8+, or CD8+CD57+ T cells (not recorded which) from PBMCs. These receptors were collected from a human donor with aplastic anemia. CDR3s include the opening cysteine and the closing phenylalanine or tryptophan. The order of the fields is D gene, V gene, J gene, clone size, CDR3 DNA, CDR3 protein. D genes are given only for firm matches. The size field is filled for only some rows; it gives once, few, many or a size class.

.	TRBV7-9	TRBJ1-6	.	TGTGCCAGCAGCCTCGGGGGAGGGCTCAGCTCCTATAATTCACCCCTCCACTTT	CASSLGGGLSSYNSPLHF
TRBD2	TRBV5-1	TRBJ2-5	.	TGCGCCAGCAGCGAAGCGGGAGCTGGAGAGACCCAGTACTTC	CASSEAGAGETQYF
.	TRBV2	TRBJ2-7	.	TGTGCCAGCAGTGCCGGACTATCAGCCTACGAGCAGTACTTC	CASSAGLSAYEQYF
.	TRBV19	TRBJ1-1	many	TGTGCCAGTAGTAACCGGGGGAACACTGAAGCTTTCTTT	CASSNRGNTEAFF
TRBD2	TRBV20-1	TRBJ2-1	.	TGCAGTGCTAGGAGTCTAGCGGGAGGGTCCCATGAGCAGTTCTTC	CSARSLAGGSHEQFF
.	TRBV10-3	TRBJ1-4	.	TGTGCCATCAGCCAACTACTAGGGGCAACTAATGAAAAACTGTTTTTT	CAISQLLGATNEKLFF
TRBD1	TRBV10-3	TRBJ2-3	many	TGTGCCATCAGTGGACAGGGGGAGCCAGATACGCAGTATTTT	CAISGQGEPDTQYF
.	TRBV29-1	TRBJ2-1	.	TGCAGCACGAAAGAGGGGGGGGCCTACAATGAGCAGTTCTTC	CSTKEGGAYNEQFF
TRBD1	TRBV6-1	TRBJ1-6	few	TGTGCCAGCAGTGAGGCGCACAGGGGAGGTTCACCCCTCCACTTT	CASSEAHRGGSPLHF
TRBD2	TRBV6-6	TRBJ2-7	.	TGTGCCAGCAATCGGGGACTAGGGCCTTACGAGCAGTACTTC	CASNRGLGPYEQYF
.	TRBV10-3	TRBJ1-2	.	TGTGCCATTTTAAACAGAGGCAACTATGGCTACACCTTC	CAILNRGNYGYTF
.	TRBV2	TRBJ2-2	.	TGTGCCAGCAGTGCGACCGGTCGGACCGGGGAGCTGTTTTTT	CASSATGRTGELFF
TRBD1	TRBV10-3	TRBJ2-7	.	TGTGCCATCAGGACTACAGGGGTTGCCTACGAGCAGTACTTC	CAIRTTGVAYEQYF
.	TRBV19	TRBJ2-7	.	TGTGCCAGTAGGGCCGGGGGACCGCCGTCCTACGAGCAGTACTTC	CASRAGGPPSYEQYF
TRBD2	TRBV20-1	TRBJ2-3	few	TGCAGTGTTGGACTAGCGGGAGTTATGGGCACAGATACGCAGTATTTT	CSVGLAGVMGTDTQYF
.	TRBV6-1	TRBJ2-6	many	TGTGCCAGCAGCCGCGATTCCGGGACAACTATTTCTGGGGCCAACGTCCTGACTTTC	CASSRDSGTTISGANVLTF
.	TRBV5-5	TRBJ1-5	.	TGTGCCATCAGTGAGCCAGGTCAGCCCCAGCATTTT	CAISEPGQPQHF
.	TRBV4-1	TRBJ2-3	many	TGCGCCAGCAGCCAAGATTTTGGCTCCACAGATACGCAGTATTTT	CASSQDFGSTDTQYF
.	TRBV12-5	TRBJ2-3	.	TGTGCCAGCTCCCCTAGGGATACGCAGTATTTT	CASSPRDTQYF
.	TRBV20-1	TRBJ1-1	.	TGCAGTGCTAGGGAGGGGCCCACTGAAGCTTTCTTT	CSAREGPTEAFF
.	TRBV28	TRBJ1-1	.	TGTGCCAGCACCCACAGCCAAAAGGAGGCTTTCTTT	CASTHSQKEAFF
TRBD2	TRBV5-1	TRBJ2-7	.	TGCGCCAGCAGCTCGAGCGGGGGGATATCCTACGAGCAGTACTTC	CASSSSGGISYEQYF
.	TRBV19	TRBJ1-5	.	TGTGCCAGTAGTATAGCTTGGGATCAGCCCCAGCATTTT	CASSIAWDQPQHF
TRBD1	TRBV5-1	TRBJ2-7	.	TGCGCCAGCAGCTTGCAGGGACAGGGTTACGAGCAGTACTTC	CASSLQGQGYEQYF